The rows below give T cell receptor beta chains drawn from one sample of a study of CD8+ T cells in alopecia areata. The assay was immunoSEQ multiplex PCR, and TCRdb's table has in-frame clones only and misses some. The data contain 110,000 to 150,000 clones, about four fifths of them singletons. Material: CD8+ T cells sorted from blood, obtained at week 4, from a patient treated with tofacitinib. These receptors came from a human donor with alopecia areata. Each CDR3 is given with its conserved first and last residue. The order of the fields is V gene, D gene, J gene, clone size, CDR3 DNA, CDR3 protein. A D gene is named only where the DNA matches it firmly. Rows may omit the clone size; those that give it use once, few, many or a size class.

TRBV27	TRBD1	TRBJ2-5	once	TGTGCCAGCAGTTTATCCGGGACAGGGGAGACCCAGTACTTC	CASSLSGTGETQYF
TRBV27	NA	TRBJ2-3	NA	TGTGCCAGCAGCCTAGGGAGCACAGATACGCAGTATTTT	CASSLGSTDTQYF
TRBV7-9	NA	TRBJ2-1	NA	TGTGCCAGCAGGGGCCGGGGTTCCTACAATGAGCAGTTCTTC	CASRGRGSYNEQFF
TRBV5-4	NA	TRBJ1-1	NA	TGTGCCAGCAGCTTGGGGGTGGCCGCGGGTGAAGCTTTCTTT	CASSLGVAAGEAFF
TRBV7-9	NA	TRBJ1-4	NA	TGTGCCAGCAGCTCGACCGGGATCCTGGCAACTAATGAAAAACTGTTTTTT	CASSSTGILATNEKLFF
TRBV7-9	NA	TRBJ2-5	once	TGTGCCAGCAGCTTATCTCGGGCAGGGGAGCTCCAAGAGACCCAGTACTTC	CASSLSRAGELQETQYF
TRBV5-4	NA	TRBJ2-7	NA	TGTGCCAGCAGCTTCGAGGATGGATACGAGCAGTACTTC	CASSFEDGYEQYF
TRBV29-1	NA	TRBJ1-1	NA	TGCAGCGTTGTAGTGGGTCCTTTTGAAGCTTTCTTT	CSVVVGPFEAFF
TRBV6-5	NA	TRBJ2-5	NA	TGTGCCAGCAGTTCGGGACCTCAGGGAGAGACCCAGTACTTC	CASSSGPQGETQYF
TRBV4-1	NA	TRBJ2-1	NA	TGCGCCAGCAGCCAAGATGAGCGGGTTCCCTACAATGAGCAGTTCTTC	CASSQDERVPYNEQFF